The 5 T cell receptor beta chains presented below share a single source sample, sequenced in a study of cytomegalovirus exposure and HLA in healthy donors. A multiplex PCR was run with 60 Vbeta primers and 13 Jbeta primers. The assay was immunoSEQ multiplex PCR, and TCRdb's table has in-frame clones only and misses some. Here the sample spans roughly 120,000 clones, about 8.6% being singletons. The sequenced sample was PBMCs. These receptors all come from a woman between 40 and 55 years old in good health and CMV-seropositive.

The chain couples TRBV27 to TRBJ2-7; TRBD2 aligns across 7 bases. V lost 4 bases, J lost 4 bases, and 7 bases stayed unmatched. From germline, CDR1 is MNHEY and CDR2 SMNVEV (reference sequence). This CDR3 has 14 amino acids. The CDR3 is CASSSAWGGYEQYF. The DNA for the CDR3 is TGTGCCAGCAGTTCCGCATGGGGAGGGTACGAGCAGTACTTC.

This clone showed up just a few times. V is TRBV15 and J is TRBJ2-5; possibly TRBD1 for D (6 bases). From germline, CDR1 is LNHNV and CDR2 YYDKDF (reference sequence). Trimming stripped 9 bases from V and 1 base from J, with 12 bases between. This CDR3 comprises 13 residues. The CDR3 region is CATSGTLQETQYF. The CDR3 DNA sequence: TGTGCCACTTCCGGGACACTCCAAGAGACCCAGTACTTC.

This clone has just a few counts. This rearrangement joins TRBV6-1 to TRBJ1-2; D may be TRBD1 (5 bases). Between the trimmed V and J ends, which lost 6 bases and 4 bases, there was a span of 15 bases. The length of the CDR3 is 14 residues. Germline CDR1 is MNHNS and CDR2 is SASEGT. The CDR3 loop is CASSQGRRAYGYTF. The CDR3 coding sequence is TGTGCCAGCAGCCAGGGTAGAAGGGCCTATGGCTACACCTTC.

CDR3: CASSLGTGVYYEQYF. The DNA for the CDR3 is TGTGCCAGCAGCTTAGGGACAGGGGTCTACTACGAGCAGTACTTC. The chain uses TRBV7-3 and TRBJ2-7; 10 bases are shared with TRBD1. The CDR3 has 15 amino acids. V gave up 2 bases and J gave up 3 bases; unmatched junction bases: 4. Germline loops: CDR1 SGHTA, CDR2 FQGTGA. The whole variable domain, filled in from reference TRBV7-3 and TRBJ2-7, reads GAGVSQTPSNKVTEKGKYVELRCDPISGHTALYWYRQSLGQGPEFLIYFQGTGAADDSGLPNDRFFAVRPEGSVSTLKIQRTERGDSAVYLCASSLGTGVYYEQYFGPGTRLTVT.

This clone was seen a handful of times. This chain joins TRBV5-1 and TRBJ2-1; possibly TRBD1 for D (5 bases). With 2 bases removed from V and 5 bases from J, the gap between germline ends came to 11 bases. The CDR3 totals 14 residues. CDR1 and CDR2 from the germline V gene are SGHRS and YFSETQ. DNA for the CDR3: TGCGCCAGCAGCTTTACCGGACAAAACAATGAGCAGTTCTTC. Protein sequence: CASSFTGQNNEQFF. The full variable domain, its missing parts supplied by reference TRBV5-1 and TRBJ2-1, is KAGVTQTPRYLIKTRGQQVTLSCSPISGHRSVSWYQQTPGQGLQFLFEYFSETQRNKGNFPGRFSGRQFSNSRSEMNVSTLELGDSALYLCASSFTGQNNEQFFGPGTRLTVL.